Described below is a single T cell receptor beta chain sequence and its context. A read error may account for a junction end that differs from germline. The CDR3 extends over 13 amino acids. Germline V CDR1 and CDR2: SQVTM, ANQGSEA. This specimen belongs to a study of beta chain features in type 1 diabetes. Expressed TCRB transcripts were sequenced, since all the RNA that had been isolated was reverse transcribed. Method: immunoSEQ multiplex PCR; TCRdb's copy keeps in-frame clones and lacks some. The sample has 80,000 to 90,000 clones; roughly 34% are singletons. Sorting of CD4+ naive, central memory, regulatory and stem cell-like memory cells was performed via CD45RO/CCR7/CD25/CD127/CD95/CD27.

V is TRBV29-1 and J is TRBJ1-1; D not certain. The sample taken for sequencing was stem cell memory CD4+ T cells from blood. The receptor was derived from a woman younger than 35 in good health. The CDR3: CSALRATENEVFF. The CDR3 DNA sequence: TGCAGCGCCCTGAGGGCTACAGAGAATGAAGTTTTCTTT.